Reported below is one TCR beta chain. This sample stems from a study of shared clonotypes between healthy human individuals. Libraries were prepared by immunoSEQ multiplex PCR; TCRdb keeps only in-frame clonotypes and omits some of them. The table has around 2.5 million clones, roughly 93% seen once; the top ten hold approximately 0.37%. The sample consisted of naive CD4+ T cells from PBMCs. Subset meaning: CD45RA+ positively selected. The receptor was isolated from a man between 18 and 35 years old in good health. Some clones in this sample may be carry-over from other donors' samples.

Here the CDR3 DNA reads TGTGCCAGCAGCGTAGCGGGGATCTCTGGAAACACCATATATTTT. Translated: CASSVAGISGNTIYF. The J gene is TRBJ1-3, the V gene TRBV9; D uncertain. CDR3 length equals 15 residues. The germline CDR1 and CDR2 sequences are SGDLS and YYNGEE. Trimming took 0 bases from V and 0 from J, leaving 7 bases between them.